One T cell receptor beta chain is described in this entry. Its matching antigen is unknown. The data are from a study of cytomegalovirus exposure and HLA in healthy donors. About the research overall: As an earlier analysis found, about 190 million T cells yielded 100 million to 130 million unique TCR beta sequences.

CDR1 is MNHNS and CDR2 is SASEGT in the germline V gene. J was trimmed by 2 bases and V by 7 bases; bases with no gene match: 5. This CDR3 spans 14 amino acids. PCR primers comprised 60 Vbeta and 13 Jbeta primers. Here immunoSEQ multiplex PCR was the method, and the copy in TCRdb shows in-frame clones only, minus some. The repertoire holds tens of thousands of clones, with approximately 73% as singletons. Study-wide findings and caveats: Prior analysis indicated that the majority of TCR beta V segments exhibited productivity approximately 87% or approximately 30% of the time. Follow-up analysis later connected one missense variant in DCLRE1C with trimming of TCR beta V- and J-genes.

Sequenced input: PBMCs. This receptor was obtained from a man aged 50-59 years in good health and CMV-seronegative. The rearrangement uses TRBV6-1 and TRBJ2-7; 10 positions agree with TRBD1. This CDR3 is CASTEGQGTYEQYF. CDR3 coding DNA: TGTGCCAGCACCGAGGGACAGGGGACCTACGAGCAGTACTTC.